The sequence of this TCR beta chain was determined in a study of blood T cell repertoires in COVID-19. About the study: Italy, Spain and the United States were the sources of the convalescent and acute COVID-19 samples.

CDR3 length equals 17 residues. The germline gives CDR1 SGHTA, CDR2 FQGNSA. V lost 5 bases, J lost 5 bases, and 24 bases lay in between. Sequencing was performed with immunoSEQ multiplex PCR; in TCRdb, only in-frame clones are kept and a portion is missing. The sample contains 250,000 to 300,000 clones, approximately 86% of which appear only once. The age range of participants was 18 to 89 years, with residence in about two dozen US areas. This sequence originates from a woman in her 30s who had recovered from COVID-19. The specimen sequenced was PBMCs or T cells enriched from blood (not recorded which). The V call is TRBV7-2, the J call TRBJ2-5; possible D gene TRBD1, 6 bases. The CDR3: CASSVKPRDTTGETQYF. DNA of the CDR3: TGTGCCAGCAGCGTAAAGCCCCGGGACACCACCGGGGAGACCCAGTACTTC.